This TCR beta chain was observed in a study of shared clonotypes between healthy human individuals. Overall study: Per-donor plates numbered three CD4 naive, three CD4 memory, two CD8 naive and one CD8 memory.

For this clone: Its antigen is still unknown.

General study points: It was expected that sequencing depth would affect clonotype sharing among donors. Several donors held approximately 5% of naive CD4 clonotypes in common.

Repertoires were generated with immunoSEQ multiplex PCR, while TCRdb's copy carries only in-frame clones and drops some. The table includes approximately 980,000 clones, less than 85% detected once. CDR3 length equals 13 residues. The V gene lost 3 bases and the J gene lost 6 bases, with 11 bases spanning the gap. CDR1 and CDR2 from the germline V gene are SEHNR and FQNEAQ (reference sequence). The source of this sequence is a young man in good health. The chain employs TRBV7-9 and TRBJ1-2; D may be TRBD1 (5 bases). Sequencing was done on a sample of memory CD4+ T cells sorted from blood. Subset noted: CD45RA-negative fraction. CDR3: CASSFGIGDGYTF. The CDR3 DNA reads as TGTGCCAGCAGCTTCGGGATAGGGGATGGCTACACCTTC.